A selection of T cell receptor beta chains follows, all from one sample in a study of T cell responses to AZD1222 COVID-19 vaccine. Generated by immunoSEQ multiplex PCR, the TCRdb table keeps only in-frame clones and is missing some. Among around 87,000 clones listed, 85% to 90% were seen once. The source was peripheral blood, collected on day 0 of AZD1222 vaccination. These receptors were collected from an adult in good health. Both conserved end residues are part of each CDR3. A D gene is named only where the DNA matches it firmly. Some rows mark clone size as missing; the rest say once, few, many or name a class of expanded clone.

TRBD1,TRBV5-6,.,TRBJ2-7,CASSHGTDEQYF,TGTGCCAGCAGCCACGGGACAGACGAGCAGTACTTC
.,TRBV30,.,TRBJ2-3,CAWSDGSTDTQYF,TGTGCCTGGAGCGACGGAAGCACAGATACGCAGTATTTT
TRBD1,TRBV7-9,.,TRBJ1-2,CASSTGTGIYGYTF,TGTGCCAGCAGCACCGGGACAGGGATCTATGGCTACACCTTC
.,TRBV7-2,.,TRBJ2-7,CASSYRPEGNEQYF,TGTGCCAGCAGCTATAGGCCCGAGGGGAACGAGCAGTACTTC
.,TRBV5-1,.,TRBJ2-2,CASSLNTGELFF,TGCGCCAGCAGCTTGAACACCGGGGAGCTGTTTTTT
.,TRBV14,.,TRBJ2-3,CASSPRGRVDTQYF,TGTGCCAGCAGCCCCAGGGGACGTGTAGATACGCAGTATTTT
.,TRBV7-2,.,TRBJ1-2,CASSPGTQSYGYTF,TGTGCCAGCAGTCCCGGGACCCAGTCCTATGGCTACACCTTC
.,TRBV3-1/TRBV3-2,.,TRBJ2-1,CASSQGVGFRFF,TGTGCCAGCAGCCAAGGGGTGGGGTTCCGGTTCTTC
.,TRBV5-1,.,TRBJ1-1,CASSFQTGNTEAFF,TGCGCCAGCAGCTTCCAGACAGGGAACACTGAAGCTTTCTTT
.,TRBV28,.,TRBJ1-3,CASSPAGRSGNTIYF,TGTGCCAGCAGTCCCGCAGGGCGTTCTGGAAACACCATATATTTT
.,TRBV4-1,.,TRBJ2-7,CASSRGRDGNTPSEQYF,TGCGCCAGCAGCCGAGGGCGGGACGGCAACACTCCAAGCGAGCAGTACTTC
.,TRBV5-4,.,TRBJ2-1,CASSGPGGEQFF,TGTGCCAGCAGCGGGCCCGGGGGTGAGCAGTTCTTC
.,TRBV5-4,.,TRBJ2-3,CASSLGPPRTDTQYF,TGTGCCAGCAGCTTGGGACCCCCACGGACAGATACGCAGTATTTT
TRBD1,TRBV5-6,.,TRBJ1-5,CASSSGTGASNQPQHF,TGTGCCAGCAGCAGCGGGACAGGAGCTAGCAATCAGCCCCAGCATTTT
.,TRBV11-2,.,TRBJ1-2,CASTLGGAQGYTF,TGTGCCAGCACCCTAGGGGGGGCGCAGGGCTACACCTTC
.,TRBV3-1/TRBV3-2,.,TRBJ1-2,CASSHAPRAYGYTF,TGTGCCAGCAGCCATGCCCCTCGGGCCTATGGCTACACCTTC
.,TRBV2,.,TRBJ2-7,CASHLLNHEQYF,TGTGCCAGCCACCTCCTTAACCACGAGCAGTACTTC
.,TRBV7-9,.,TRBJ1-2,CASSLNRGNYGYTF,TGTGCCAGCAGCTTAAATCGGGGAAACTATGGCTACACCTTC
TRBD1,TRBV3-1/TRBV3-2,.,TRBJ1-3,CASSQQGASGNTIYF,TGTGCCAGCAGCCAACAGGGGGCATCTGGAAACACCATATATTTT
.,TRBV2,.,TRBJ2-3,CANGQGGADTQYF,TGTGCCAACGGACAGGGAGGGGCAGATACGCAGTATTTT
.,TRBV18,.,TRBJ2-3,CASSPPGADTQYF,TGTGCCAGCTCACCCCCCGGGGCAGATACGCAGTATTTT
.,TRBV27,.,TRBJ2-7,CATRGRAYEQYF,TGTGCCACCCGTGGCAGGGCCTACGAGCAGTACTTC
.,TRBV2,.,TRBJ1-2,CASSSSEAGGYTF,TGTGCCAGCAGCTCGAGTGAGGCGGGTGGCTACACCTTC
.,TRBV28,.,TRBJ1-5,CASRSTENQPQHF,TGTGCCAGCAGGTCTACAGAGAATCAGCCCCAGCATTTT
.,TRBV19,.,TRBJ1-1,CASSPVSGTEAFF,TGTGCCAGTAGCCCCGTGAGTGGCACTGAAGCTTTCTTT
TRBD2,TRBV5-4,.,TRBJ2-5,CASRDSAGGETQYF,TGTGCCAGCAGAGACTCAGCGGGGGGAGAGACCCAGTACTTC
TRBD2,TRBV2,.,TRBJ2-1,CASSLAGGRSYNEQFF,TGTGCCAGCAGTTTAGCGGGGGGACGCTCCTACAATGAGCAGTTCTTC
.,TRBV5-1,.,TRBJ2-1,CASSWGEYNEQFF,TGCGCCAGCAGCTGGGGAGAATACAATGAGCAGTTCTTC
.,TRBV9,.,TRBJ1-2,CASSVEADYGYTF,TGTGCCAGCAGCGTCGAGGCAGACTATGGCTACACCTTC
.,TRBV28,once,TRBJ2-7,CASSVVAKNYEQYF,TGTGCCAGCAGCGTGGTTGCAAAGAACTACGAGCAGTACTTC
.,TRBV27,.,TRBJ2-7,CASSGDTRGYEQYF,TGTGCCAGCAGTGGGGACACCCGGGGCTACGAGCAGTACTTC
.,TRBV18,.,TRBJ1-1,CASSPGLLGAEAFF,TGTGCCAGCTCGCCGGGGCTCTTAGGCGCTGAAGCTTTCTTT
.,TRBV5-1,.,TRBJ2-6,CASSLVGPSVLTF,TGCGCCAGCAGCTTGGTAGGGCCCAGCGTCCTGACTTTC
TRBD1,TRBV6-6,.,TRBJ1-3,CASSRTPGQGARGNTIYF,TGTGCCAGCAGTCGAACACCTGGACAGGGGGCGCGGGGAAACACCATATATTTT
.,TRBV7-9,.,TRBJ2-5,CASSLGSQETQYF,TGTGCCAGCAGCTTGGGTAGCCAAGAGACCCAGTACTTC
.,TRBV11-2,.,TRBJ2-3,CASTSADTQYF,TGTGCCAGCACCTCGGCAGATACGCAGTATTTT
.,TRBV3-1/TRBV3-2,.,TRBJ2-1,CASSRGTEQFF,TGTGCCAGCAGCCGCGGTACGGAGCAGTTCTTC
.,TRBV7-8,once,TRBJ2-3,CASSLSLADTQYF,TGTGCCAGCAGCTTAAGTTTAGCAGATACGCAGTATTTT
.,TRBV15,.,TRBJ1-6,CATSRELQGMTDSPLHF,TGTGCCACCAGCAGAGAATTGCAGGGAATGACGGATTCACCCCTCCACTTT
.,TRBV10-2,.,TRBJ2-1,CATTQRVSRTVDNEQFF,TGCGCCACGACGCAGAGAGTCTCTAGGACTGTCGACAATGAGCAGTTCTTC
TRBD1,TRBV7-9,.,TRBJ2-3,CASSSGQGWTDTQYF,TGTGCCAGCAGCTCGGGACAGGGTTGGACAGATACGCAGTATTTT
TRBD1,TRBV28,.,TRBJ2-7,CASKIRGFYEQYF,TGTGCCAGCAAAATCAGGGGGTTTTACGAGCAGTACTTC
.,TRBV3-1/TRBV3-2,.,TRBJ1-1,CASSPQGVGEAFF,TGTGCCAGCAGCCCCCAGGGTGTGGGGGAAGCTTTCTTT
.,TRBV7-2,.,TRBJ2-5,CASSPPIQETQYF,TGTGCCAGCAGCCCACCCATTCAAGAGACCCAGTACTTC
.,TRBV3-1/TRBV3-2,.,TRBJ2-5,CASSQRQNQETQYF,TGTGCCAGCAGCCAAAGACAGAATCAAGAGACCCAGTACTTC
.,TRBV19,.,TRBJ1-5,CASSTSPHRADSNQPQHF,TGTGCCAGTAGTACATCACCTCACAGGGCCGATAGCAATCAGCCCCAGCATTTT
.,TRBV24-1,.,TRBJ2-3,CATSDRRGQSTDTQYF,TGTGCCACCAGTGACCGAAGGGGACAAAGCACAGATACGCAGTATTTT
.,TRBV29-1,.,TRBJ2-3,CSVAVLTDTQYF,TGCAGCGTTGCCGTCCTCACAGATACGCAGTATTTT
TRBD2,TRBV7-2,.,TRBJ2-7,CASSKPTSGSYEQYF,TGTGCCAGCAGCAAGCCGACTAGCGGGTCCTACGAGCAGTACTTC
TRBD1,TRBV18,.,TRBJ1-1,CASSPGDSRNTEAFF,TGTGCCAGCTCACCTGGGGACAGCAGAAACACTGAAGCTTTCTTT
.,TRBV6-5,few,TRBJ1-6,CASSYYFQGNSPLHF,TGTGCCAGCAGTTACTACTTCCAGGGTAATTCACCCCTCCACTTT
TRBD1,TRBV29-1,.,TRBJ2-4,CSVFGVGTGGNIQYF,TGCAGCGTATTCGGGGTCGGGACAGGGGGAAACATTCAGTACTTC
TRBD1,TRBV7-6,.,TRBJ2-5,CASSLTGAGQETQYF,TGTGCCAGCAGTCTCACAGGGGCAGGTCAAGAGACCCAGTACTTC
.,TRBV19,once,TRBJ1-2,CASSVREHYGYTF,TGTGCCAGTAGTGTCAGGGAGCACTATGGCTACACCTTC
.,TRBV5-6,.,TRBJ1-2,CASSPGGGVPYGYTF,TGTGCCAGCAGCCCTGGAGGGGGGGTACCCTATGGCTACACCTTC
.,TRBV5-1,.,TRBJ1-2,CASSLEYRTNYGYTF,TGCGCCAGCAGCTTGGAATACAGGACTAACTATGGCTACACCTTC
.,TRBV7-9,few,TRBJ1-4,CASSLGGKGEKLFF,TGTGCCAGCAGCTTAGGTGGGAAAGGTGAAAAACTGTTTTTT
TRBD1,TRBV7-6,.,TRBJ2-1,CASSYNQGAYNEQFF,TGTGCCAGCAGCTACAACCAGGGGGCCTACAATGAGCAGTTCTTC
.,TRBV6-2/TRBV6-3,few,TRBJ2-4,CASCYGVGRPLAKNIQYF,TGTGCCAGCTGTTACGGAGTCGGACGACCTCTAGCCAAAAACATTCAGTACTTC